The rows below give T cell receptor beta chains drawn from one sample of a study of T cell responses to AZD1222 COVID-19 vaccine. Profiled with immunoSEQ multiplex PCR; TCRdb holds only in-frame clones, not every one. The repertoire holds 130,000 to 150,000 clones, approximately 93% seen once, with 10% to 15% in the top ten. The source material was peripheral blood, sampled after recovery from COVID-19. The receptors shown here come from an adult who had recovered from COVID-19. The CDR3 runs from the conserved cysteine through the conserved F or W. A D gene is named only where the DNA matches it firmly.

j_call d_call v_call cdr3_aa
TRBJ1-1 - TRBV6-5 CASRLQVDTEAFF
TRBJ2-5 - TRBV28 CASRNRFQETQYF
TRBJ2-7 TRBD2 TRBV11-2 CASSFDGTSGDF
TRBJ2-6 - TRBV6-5 CASSYSVFAGANVLTF
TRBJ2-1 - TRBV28 CASSFADLLYNEQFF
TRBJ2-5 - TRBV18 CASSPPNRETQYF
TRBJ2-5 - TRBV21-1 CASTREEGSETQYF
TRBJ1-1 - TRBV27 CASSLYRNTEAFF
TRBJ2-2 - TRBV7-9 CASSEGGLGLLNTGELFF
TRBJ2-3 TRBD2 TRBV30 CAWSPPSGRARDTQYF
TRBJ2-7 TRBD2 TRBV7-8 CASSLVPTSGRSLPYEQYF
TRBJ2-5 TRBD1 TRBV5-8 CASSAGGIGTQYF
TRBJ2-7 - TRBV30 CAWSVARGYEQYF
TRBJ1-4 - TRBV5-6 CASSPRYRDGKETQEKLFF
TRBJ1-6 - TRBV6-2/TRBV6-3 CASSYTYADSLSSYNSPLHF
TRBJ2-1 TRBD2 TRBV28 CASSQTSGRYNEQFF
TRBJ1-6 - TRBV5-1 CASSLVGGNSPLHF
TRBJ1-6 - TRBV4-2 CASSQEAQGGLNSPLHF
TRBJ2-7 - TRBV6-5 CASRRLEIPYEQYF
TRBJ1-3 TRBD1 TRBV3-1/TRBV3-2 CASSLATGRPGNTIYF
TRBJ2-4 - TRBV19 CASSITSLAKNIQYF
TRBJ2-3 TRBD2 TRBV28 CASSPYLTLAGFTDTQYF